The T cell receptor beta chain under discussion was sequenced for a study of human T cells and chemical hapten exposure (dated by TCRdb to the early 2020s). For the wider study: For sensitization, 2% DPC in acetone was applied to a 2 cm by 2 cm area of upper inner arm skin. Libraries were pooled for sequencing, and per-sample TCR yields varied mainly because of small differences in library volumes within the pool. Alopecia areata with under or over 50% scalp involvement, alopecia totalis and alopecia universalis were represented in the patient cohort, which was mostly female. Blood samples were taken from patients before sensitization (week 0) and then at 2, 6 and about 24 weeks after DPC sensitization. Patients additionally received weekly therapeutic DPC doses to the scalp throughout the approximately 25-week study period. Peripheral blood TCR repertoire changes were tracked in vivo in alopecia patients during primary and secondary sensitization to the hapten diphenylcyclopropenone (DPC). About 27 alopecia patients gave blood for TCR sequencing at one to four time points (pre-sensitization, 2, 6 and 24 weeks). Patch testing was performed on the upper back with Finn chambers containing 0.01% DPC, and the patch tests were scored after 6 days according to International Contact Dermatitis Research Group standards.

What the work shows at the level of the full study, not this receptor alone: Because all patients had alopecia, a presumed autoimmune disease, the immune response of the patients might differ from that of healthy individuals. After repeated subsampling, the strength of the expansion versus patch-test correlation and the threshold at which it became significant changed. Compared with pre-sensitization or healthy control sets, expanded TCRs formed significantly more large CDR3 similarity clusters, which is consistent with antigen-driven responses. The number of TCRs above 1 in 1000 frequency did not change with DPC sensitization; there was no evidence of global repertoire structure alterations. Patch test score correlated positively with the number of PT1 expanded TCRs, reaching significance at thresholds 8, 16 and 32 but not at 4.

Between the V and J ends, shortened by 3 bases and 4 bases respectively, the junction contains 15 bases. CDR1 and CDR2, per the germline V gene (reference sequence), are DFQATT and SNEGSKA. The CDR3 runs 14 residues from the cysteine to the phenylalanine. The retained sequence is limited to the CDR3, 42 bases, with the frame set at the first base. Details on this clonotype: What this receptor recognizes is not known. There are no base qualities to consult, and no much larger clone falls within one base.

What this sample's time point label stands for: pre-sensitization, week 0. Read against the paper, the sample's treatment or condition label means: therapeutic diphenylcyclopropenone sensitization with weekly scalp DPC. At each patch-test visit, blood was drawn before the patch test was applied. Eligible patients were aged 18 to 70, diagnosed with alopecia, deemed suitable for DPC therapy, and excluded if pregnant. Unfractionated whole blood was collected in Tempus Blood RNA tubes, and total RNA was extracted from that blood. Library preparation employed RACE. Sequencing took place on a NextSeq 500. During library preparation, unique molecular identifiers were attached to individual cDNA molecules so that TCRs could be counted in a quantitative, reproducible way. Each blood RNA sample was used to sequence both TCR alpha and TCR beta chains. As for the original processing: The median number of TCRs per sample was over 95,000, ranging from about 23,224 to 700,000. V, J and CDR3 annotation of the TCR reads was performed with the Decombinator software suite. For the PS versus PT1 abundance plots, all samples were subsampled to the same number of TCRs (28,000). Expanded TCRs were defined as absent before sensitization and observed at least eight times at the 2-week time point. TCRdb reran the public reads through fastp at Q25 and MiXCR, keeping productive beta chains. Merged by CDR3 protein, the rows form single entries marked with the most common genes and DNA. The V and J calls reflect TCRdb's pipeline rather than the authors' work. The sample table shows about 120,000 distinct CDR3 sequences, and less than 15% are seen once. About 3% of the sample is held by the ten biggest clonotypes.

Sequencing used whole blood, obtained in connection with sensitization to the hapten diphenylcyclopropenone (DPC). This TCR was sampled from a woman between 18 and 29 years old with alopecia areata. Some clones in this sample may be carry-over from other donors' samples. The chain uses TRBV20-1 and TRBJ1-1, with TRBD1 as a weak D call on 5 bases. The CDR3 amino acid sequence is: CSARTRGEFTEAFF. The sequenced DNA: TGCAGTGCTAGGACCCGGGGGGAGTTCACTGAAGCTTTCTTT.